The rows below give T cell receptor beta chains drawn from one sample of a study of identical twins. Each CDR3 protein gets one entry after TCRdb re-called the 5' RACE reads with MiXCR. Of approximately 670,000 distinct CDR3 sequences in the sample, 5.5% to 6.5% were seen once. Sequenced input: naive T cells sorted from blood. Receptors were obtained from a young man in good health. The CDR3 runs from the conserved cysteine through the conserved F or W. A D gene is named only where the DNA matches it firmly.

TRBD1	TRBV10-3	TRBJ1-6	CAISDRGSSYNSPLHF
-	TRBV4-1	TRBJ2-3	CASSQVVRDTQYF
-	TRBV6-1	TRBJ2-7	CASSEAADYYEQYF
TRBD2	TRBV9	TRBJ2-1	CASSVEAGAPGNEQFF
TRBD1	TRBV5-1	TRBJ2-3	CASSLMDRGTDTQYF
-	TRBV21-1	TRBJ2-7	CASSKTKEGLGQISYEQYF
TRBD2	TRBV7-8	TRBJ2-1	CASSRVPGGVGNEQFF
TRBD2	TRBV20-1	TRBJ2-3	CSAPGGGLWTSGGASTDTQYF
-	TRBV9	TRBJ1-5	CASSVGGNSNQPQHF
-	TRBV29-1	TRBJ2-5	CSVGVGETQYF
TRBD1	TRBV6-5	TRBJ2-3	CASSYRGQSTDTQYF
-	TRBV15	TRBJ1-1	CATSSGGDTEAFF
-	TRBV13	TRBJ1-2	CASSLTGLGGYTF
-	TRBV29-1	TRBJ2-2	CSVAFGGTGELFF
-	TRBV6-5	TRBJ2-7	CASRFNYEQYF
TRBD1	TRBV5-1	TRBJ2-4	CASVGQGARGIQYF
TRBD1	TRBV3-1	TRBJ2-3	CASSQGSGTGRDTQYF
-	TRBV12-3/TRBV12-4	TRBJ1-2	CASSYSLEGPNYGYTF
-	TRBV12-3/TRBV12-4	TRBJ2-7	CASSLSSETYSYEQYF
TRBD2	TRBV28	TRBJ2-7	CASSWRGTSGRTEQYF
TRBD1	TRBV5-1	TRBJ2-7	CASSLEDRVRYAQYF
TRBD2	TRBV29-1	TRBJ2-3	CSVEGATSGRGGTDTQYF
-	TRBV27	TRBJ1-6	CASSPLKLNSPLHF
-	TRBV12-3/TRBV12-4	TRBJ2-7	CASSRPGLTYEQYF
TRBD2	TRBV20-1	TRBJ2-1	CSARDRPAMRLAAHNEQFF
-	TRBV15	TRBJ2-3	CATSRDIPGSDTQYF
-	TRBV29-1	TRBJ1-2	CSVDGAEMSYGYTF
TRBD1	TRBV3-1	TRBJ2-2	CASSQFLIGQGANGELFF
-	TRBV6-5	TRBJ1-1	CASTEGIEAFF
-	TRBV3-1	TRBJ1-1	CASSQLSSGGEAFF